This record covers a single TCR beta chain. Its antigen is currently unknown. The data were obtained in a study of cytomegalovirus exposure and HLA in healthy donors. The CDR3 is 13 amino acids. Trimming left V 10 bases short and J 5 bases short, with 17 bases between. The V gene's germline CDR1 is MNHEY and CDR2 SVGAGI. Whole-study findings and limits: Most subjects' HLA-A and HLA-B alleles were reportedly predicted from TCR beta sequences.

Amplification used 60 Vbeta primers and 13 Jbeta primers. Sequenced by immunoSEQ multiplex PCR; TCRdb stores in-frame clones only, minus some. The sample includes 150,000 or so clones, roughly 70% of them seen just once. The clonotype originates from a woman aged 60-70 years in good health and CMV-seropositive. The V and J genes are TRBV6-5 and TRBJ1-1; TRBD1 is a possible D gene (5 bases). Sequencing was done on a sample of PBMCs. CDR3 sequence: CATSRGEGTEAFF. The CDR3 nucleotides are TGTGCCACCTCACGGGGGGAGGGGACTGAAGCTTTCTTT.